This TCR beta chain was captured in a study of T-cell memory formation after mild COVID-19. Notes on the study in general: Confirmation was lacking for SARS-CoV-2 specificity of second-wave clones that peaked on day 37.

Remarks on this clonotype: What it binds is not known.

TCRdb reprocessed the 5' RACE reads with MiXCR, giving one entry per CDR3 protein. The repertoire holds over 450,000 distinct CDR3 sequences, 20% seen once, with around 12% in the top ten. CDR3 length: 14 residues. The V end lost 9 bases, the J end lost 2 bases, and 16 bases lay between the germline ends. Germline assignment: CDR1 LNHDA and CDR2 SQIVND (reference sequence). The specimen sequenced was PBMCs or a T cell subset sorted from them (not recorded which). This clonotype was obtained from an adult woman who had mild COVID-19 (a few samples of this study predate the infection). Cell type and time point are not known. V usage is TRBV19 and J usage is TRBJ1-2, with D possibly matching TRBD1 (5 bases). CDR3 loop: CASLPGPTNYGYTF. CDR3 coding DNA: TGTGCCAGCCTCCCGGGGCCAACCAACTATGGCTACACCTTC.